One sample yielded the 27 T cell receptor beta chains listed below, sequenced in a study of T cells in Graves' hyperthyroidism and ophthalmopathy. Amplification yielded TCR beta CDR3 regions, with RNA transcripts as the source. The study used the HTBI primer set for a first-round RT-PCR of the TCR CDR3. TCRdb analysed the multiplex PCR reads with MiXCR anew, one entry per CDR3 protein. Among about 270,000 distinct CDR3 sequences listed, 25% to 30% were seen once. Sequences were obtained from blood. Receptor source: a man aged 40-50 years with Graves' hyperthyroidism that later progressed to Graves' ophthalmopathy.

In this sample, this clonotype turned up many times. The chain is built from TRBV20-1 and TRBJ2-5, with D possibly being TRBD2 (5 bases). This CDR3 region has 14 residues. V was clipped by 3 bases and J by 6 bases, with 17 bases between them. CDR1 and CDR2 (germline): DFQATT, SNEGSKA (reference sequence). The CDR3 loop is CSARVGESVKTQYF. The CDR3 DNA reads TGCAGTGCTAGGGTCGGGGAGTCGGTGAAGACCCAGTACTTC.

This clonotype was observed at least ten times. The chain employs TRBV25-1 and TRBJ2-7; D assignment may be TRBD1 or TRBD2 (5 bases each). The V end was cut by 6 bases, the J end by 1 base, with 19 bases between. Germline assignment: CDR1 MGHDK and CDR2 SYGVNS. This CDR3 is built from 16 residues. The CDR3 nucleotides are TGTGCCAGCAGAGGATCTCCGGGGCCTCCATCCTACGAGCAGTACTTC. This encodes CASRGSPGPPSYEQYF.

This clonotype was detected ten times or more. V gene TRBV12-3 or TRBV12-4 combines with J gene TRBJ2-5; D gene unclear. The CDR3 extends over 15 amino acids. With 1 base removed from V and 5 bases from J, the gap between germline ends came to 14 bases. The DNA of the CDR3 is TGTGCCAGCAGTTTAGTTAGCACGGGCTTTGAGACCCAGTACTTC. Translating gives CASSLVSTGFETQYF.

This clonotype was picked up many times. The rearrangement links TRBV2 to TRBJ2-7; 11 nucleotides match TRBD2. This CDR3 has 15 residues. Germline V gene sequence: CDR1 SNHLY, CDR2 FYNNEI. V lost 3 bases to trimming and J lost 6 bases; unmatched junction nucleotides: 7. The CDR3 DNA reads TGTGCCAGCAGTGATTCTAGCGGGAGGTCGCGCGAGCAGTACTTC. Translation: CASSDSSGRSREQYF.

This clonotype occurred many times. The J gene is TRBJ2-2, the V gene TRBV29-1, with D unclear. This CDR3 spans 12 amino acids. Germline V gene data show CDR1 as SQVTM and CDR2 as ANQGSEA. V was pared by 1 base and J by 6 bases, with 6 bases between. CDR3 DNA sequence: TGCAGCGTTGAAGCTCCCCCCGGGGAGCTGTTTTTT. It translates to CSVEAPPGELFF.

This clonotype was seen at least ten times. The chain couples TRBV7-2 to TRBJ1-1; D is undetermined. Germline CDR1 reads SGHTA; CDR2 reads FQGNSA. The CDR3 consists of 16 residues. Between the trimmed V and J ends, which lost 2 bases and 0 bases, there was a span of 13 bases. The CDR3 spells CASSLSAGYMNTEAFF. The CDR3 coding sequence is TGTGCCAGCAGCTTATCCGCAGGTTACATGAACACTGAAGCTTTCTTT.

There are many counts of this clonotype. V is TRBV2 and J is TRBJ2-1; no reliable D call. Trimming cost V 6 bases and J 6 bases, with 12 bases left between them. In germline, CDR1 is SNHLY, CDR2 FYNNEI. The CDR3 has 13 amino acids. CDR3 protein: CASSEYGGNEQFF. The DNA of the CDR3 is TGTGCCAGCAGCGAGTATGGCGGCAATGAGCAGTTCTTC.

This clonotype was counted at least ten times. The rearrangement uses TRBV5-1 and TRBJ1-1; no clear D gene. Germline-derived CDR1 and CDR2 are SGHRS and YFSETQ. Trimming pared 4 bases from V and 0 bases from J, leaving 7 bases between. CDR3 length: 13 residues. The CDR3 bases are TGCGCCAGCAGCGCTATAGTGAACACTGAAGCTTTCTTT. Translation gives CASSAIVNTEAFF.

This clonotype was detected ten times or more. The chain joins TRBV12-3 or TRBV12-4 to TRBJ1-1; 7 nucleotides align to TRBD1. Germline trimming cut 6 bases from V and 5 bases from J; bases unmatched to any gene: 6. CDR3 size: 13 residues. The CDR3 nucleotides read TGTGCCAGCAGGTCCGGGACAGAGACTGAAGCTTTCTTT. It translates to CASRSGTETEAFF.

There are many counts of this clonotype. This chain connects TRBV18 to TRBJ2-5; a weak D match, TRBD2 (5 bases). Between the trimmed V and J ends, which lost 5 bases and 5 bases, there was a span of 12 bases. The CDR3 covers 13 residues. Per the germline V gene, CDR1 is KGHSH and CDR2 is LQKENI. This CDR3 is CASSSGVFETQYF. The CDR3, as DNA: TGTGCCAGCTCATCCGGGGTGTTCGAGACCCAGTACTTC. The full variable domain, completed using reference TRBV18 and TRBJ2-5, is NAGVMQNPRHLVRRRGQEARLRCSPMKGHSHVYWYRQLPEEGLKFMVYLQKENIIDESGMPKERFSAEFPKEGPSILRIQQVVRGDSAAYFCASSSGVFETQYFGPGTRLLVL.

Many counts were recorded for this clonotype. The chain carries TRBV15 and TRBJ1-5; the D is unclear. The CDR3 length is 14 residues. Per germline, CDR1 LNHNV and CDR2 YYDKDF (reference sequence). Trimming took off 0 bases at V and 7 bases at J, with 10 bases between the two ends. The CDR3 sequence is CATSREILTQPQHF. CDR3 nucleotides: TGTGCCACCAGCAGAGAAATTCTTACCCAGCCCCAGCATTTT.

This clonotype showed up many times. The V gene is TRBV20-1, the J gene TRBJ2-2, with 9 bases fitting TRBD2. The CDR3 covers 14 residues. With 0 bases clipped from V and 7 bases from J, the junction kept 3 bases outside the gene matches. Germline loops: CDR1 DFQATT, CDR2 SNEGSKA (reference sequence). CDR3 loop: CSARDSREGGELFF. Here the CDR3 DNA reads TGCAGTGCTAGAGATTCGCGGGAGGGCGGGGAGCTGTTTTTT.

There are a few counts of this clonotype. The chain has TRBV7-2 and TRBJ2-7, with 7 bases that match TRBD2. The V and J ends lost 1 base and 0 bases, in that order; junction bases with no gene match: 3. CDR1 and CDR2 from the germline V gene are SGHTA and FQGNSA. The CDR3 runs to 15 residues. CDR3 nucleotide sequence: TGTGCCAGCAGCTTAGTACGCGGGGGCTCCTACGAGCAGTACTTC. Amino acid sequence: CASSLVRGGSYEQYF. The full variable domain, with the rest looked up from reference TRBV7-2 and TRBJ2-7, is GAGVSQSPSNKVTEKGKDVELRCDPISGHTALYWYRQSLGQGLEFLIYFQGNSAPDKSGLPSDRFSAERTGGSVSTLTIQRTQQEDSAVYLCASSLVRGGSYEQYFGPGTRLTVT.

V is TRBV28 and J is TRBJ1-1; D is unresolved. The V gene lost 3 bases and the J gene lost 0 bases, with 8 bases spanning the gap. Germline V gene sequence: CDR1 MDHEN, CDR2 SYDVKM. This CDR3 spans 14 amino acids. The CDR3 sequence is CASSFVSLNTEAFF. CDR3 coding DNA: TGTGCCAGCAGTTTTGTCAGCTTGAACACTGAAGCTTTCTTT.

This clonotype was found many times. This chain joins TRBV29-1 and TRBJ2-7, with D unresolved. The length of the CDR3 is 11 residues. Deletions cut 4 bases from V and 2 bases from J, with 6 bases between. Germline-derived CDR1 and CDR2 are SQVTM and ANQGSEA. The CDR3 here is CSVVSPYEQYF. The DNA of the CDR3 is TGCAGCGTTGTGTCTCCCTACGAGCAGTACTTC.

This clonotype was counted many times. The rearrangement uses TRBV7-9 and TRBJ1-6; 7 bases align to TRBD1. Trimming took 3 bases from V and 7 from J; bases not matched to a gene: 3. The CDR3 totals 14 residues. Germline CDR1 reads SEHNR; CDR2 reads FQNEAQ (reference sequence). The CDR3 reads CASSLWDRNSPLHF. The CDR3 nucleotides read TGTGCCAGCAGCTTGTGGGACAGAAATTCACCCCTCCACTTT.

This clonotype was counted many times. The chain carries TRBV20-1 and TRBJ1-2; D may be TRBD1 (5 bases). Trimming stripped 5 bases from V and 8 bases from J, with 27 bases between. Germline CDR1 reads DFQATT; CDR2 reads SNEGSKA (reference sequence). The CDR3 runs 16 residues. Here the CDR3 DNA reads TGCAGTGCTCTACCCCTGGCAGGGTGGCGTGGGGGAGGCTACACCTTC. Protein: CSALPLAGWRGGGYTF.

This CDR3 reads CASSDLWSSGANVLTF. DNA for the CDR3: TGTGCCAGCAGTGATCTCTGGAGCTCTGGGGCCAACGTCCTGACTTTC. The chain employs TRBV6-1 and TRBJ2-6; D gene ambiguous. CDR1 is MNHNS and CDR2 is SASEGT in the germline V gene. There are 16 residues in the CDR3. Trimming cost V 3 bases and J 0 bases, with 9 bases left between them.

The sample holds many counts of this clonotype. The CDR3 protein is CASRLSGFQETQYF. The DNA of the CDR3 is TGTGCCAGCCGTCTTAGCGGCTTCCAAGAGACCCAGTACTTC. The V gene is TRBV2, the J gene TRBJ2-5; D perhaps matches TRBD2 (6 bases). Trimming removed 8 bases at V and 1 base at J, with 14 bases between. The germline V gene encodes CDR1 SNHLY and CDR2 FYNNEI. The length of the CDR3 is 14 residues.

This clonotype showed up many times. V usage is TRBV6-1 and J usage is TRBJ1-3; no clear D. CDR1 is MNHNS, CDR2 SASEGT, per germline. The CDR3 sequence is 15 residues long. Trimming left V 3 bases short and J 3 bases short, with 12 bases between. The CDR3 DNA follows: TGTGCCAGCAGTGACGATAGGACGAATGGAAACACCATATATTTT. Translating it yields CASSDDRTNGNTIYF.

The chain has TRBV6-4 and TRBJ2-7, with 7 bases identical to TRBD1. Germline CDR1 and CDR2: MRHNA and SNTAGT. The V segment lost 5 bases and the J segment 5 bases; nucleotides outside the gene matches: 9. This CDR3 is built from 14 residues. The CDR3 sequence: CASSYRTGPNEQYF. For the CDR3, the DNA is TGTGCCAGCAGTTACCGGACAGGCCCGAACGAGCAGTACTTC.

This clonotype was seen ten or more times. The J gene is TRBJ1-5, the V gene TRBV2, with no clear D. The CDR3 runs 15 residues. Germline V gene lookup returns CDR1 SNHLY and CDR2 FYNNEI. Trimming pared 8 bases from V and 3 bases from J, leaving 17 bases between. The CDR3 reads CASRVEQTNNQPQHF. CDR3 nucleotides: TGTGCCAGCCGGGTGGAGCAGACTAACAATCAGCCCCAGCATTTT. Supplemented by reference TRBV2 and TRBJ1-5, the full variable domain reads EPEVTQTPSHQVTQMGQEVILRCVPISNHLYFYWYRQILGQKVEFLVSFYNNEISEKSEIFDDQFSVERPDGSNFTLKIRSTKLEDSAMYFCASRVEQTNNQPQHFGDGTRLSIL.

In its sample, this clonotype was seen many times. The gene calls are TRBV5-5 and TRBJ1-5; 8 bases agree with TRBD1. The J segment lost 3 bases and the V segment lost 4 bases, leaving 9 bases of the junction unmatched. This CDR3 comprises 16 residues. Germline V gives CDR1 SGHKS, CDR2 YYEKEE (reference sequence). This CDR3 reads CASSLLTGAINQPQHF. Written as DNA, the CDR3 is TGTGCCAGCAGCCTATTGACAGGGGCCATCAATCAGCCCCAGCATTTT.

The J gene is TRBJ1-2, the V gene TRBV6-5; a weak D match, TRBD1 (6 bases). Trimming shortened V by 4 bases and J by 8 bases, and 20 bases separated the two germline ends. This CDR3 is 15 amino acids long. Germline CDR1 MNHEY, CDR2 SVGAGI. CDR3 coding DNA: TGTGCCAGCAGTTTAGGCCGGACAGAAAGGGGGGGCTACACCTTC. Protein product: CASSLGRTERGGYTF.

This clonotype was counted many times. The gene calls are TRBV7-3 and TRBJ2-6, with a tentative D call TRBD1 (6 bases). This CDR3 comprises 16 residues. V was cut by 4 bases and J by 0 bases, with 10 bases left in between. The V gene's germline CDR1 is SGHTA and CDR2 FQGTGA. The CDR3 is CASSYLGGSGANVLTF. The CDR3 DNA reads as TGTGCCAGCAGCTACCTAGGGGGCTCTGGGGCCAACGTCCTGACTTTC.

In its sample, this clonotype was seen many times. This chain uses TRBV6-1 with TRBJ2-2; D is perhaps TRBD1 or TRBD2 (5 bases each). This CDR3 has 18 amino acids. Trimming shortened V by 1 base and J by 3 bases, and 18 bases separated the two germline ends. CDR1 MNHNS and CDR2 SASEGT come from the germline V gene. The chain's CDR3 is CASSEGDPYSIDTGELFF. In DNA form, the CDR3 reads TGTGCCAGCAGTGAAGGGGACCCCTATAGCATAGACACCGGGGAGCTGTTTTTT.

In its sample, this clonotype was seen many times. The CDR3 sequence is CAAGAGNQQGSLVAFF. CDR3 bases: TGTGCCGCGGGGGCCGGTAATCAACAGGGGAGCCTTGTCGCTTTCTTT. The rearrangement joins TRBV10-3 to TRBJ1-1; 7 nucleotides agree with TRBD1. This CDR3 spans 16 amino acids. The germline V gene encodes CDR1 ENHRY and CDR2 SYGVKD. The V and J ends lost 11 bases and 11 bases, in that order; junction bases with no gene match: 26.